This T cell receptor beta chain was sequenced in a study of blood T cell repertoires in COVID-19. Study details: Sites in the United States, Italy and Spain provided acute and convalescent COVID-19 samples.

Germline V gives CDR1 SGDLS, CDR2 YYNGEE. The CDR3 sequence is 13 residues long. V was shortened by 1 base and J by 0 bases, with 4 bases between the two germline ends. In the source study's methods: By means of reference gene primer amplification, nucleated cell counts were estimated. Generated by immunoSEQ multiplex PCR, the TCRdb table keeps only in-frame clones and is missing some. That table gives V, J and clone size, and the DNA gave D and trimming. Of roughly 130,000 clones in the sample, roughly 86% were seen once. The sequencing sample was made of peripheral blood. The receptor's source is a woman aged 60-75 years with acute or convalescent COVID-19. V is TRBV9 and J is TRBJ1-2, with no clear D. The CDR3 sequence is CASSVLTNYGYTF. CDR3 sequence (DNA): TGTGCCAGCAGCGTACTAACTAACTATGGCTACACCTTC.